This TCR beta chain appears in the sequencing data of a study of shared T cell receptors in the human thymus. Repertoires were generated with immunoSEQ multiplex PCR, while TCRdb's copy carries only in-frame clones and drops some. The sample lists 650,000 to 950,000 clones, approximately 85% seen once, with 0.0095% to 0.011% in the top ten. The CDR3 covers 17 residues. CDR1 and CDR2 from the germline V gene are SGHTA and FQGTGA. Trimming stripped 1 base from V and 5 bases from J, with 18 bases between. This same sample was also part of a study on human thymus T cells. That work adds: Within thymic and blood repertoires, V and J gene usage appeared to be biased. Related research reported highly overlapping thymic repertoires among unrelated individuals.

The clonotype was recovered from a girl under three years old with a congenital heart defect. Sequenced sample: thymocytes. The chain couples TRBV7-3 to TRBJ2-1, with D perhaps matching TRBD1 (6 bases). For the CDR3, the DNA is TGTGCCAGCAGCTTAAGTTCCGGGACACCCAGCCACAATGAGCAGTTCTTC. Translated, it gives CASSLSSGTPSHNEQFF.